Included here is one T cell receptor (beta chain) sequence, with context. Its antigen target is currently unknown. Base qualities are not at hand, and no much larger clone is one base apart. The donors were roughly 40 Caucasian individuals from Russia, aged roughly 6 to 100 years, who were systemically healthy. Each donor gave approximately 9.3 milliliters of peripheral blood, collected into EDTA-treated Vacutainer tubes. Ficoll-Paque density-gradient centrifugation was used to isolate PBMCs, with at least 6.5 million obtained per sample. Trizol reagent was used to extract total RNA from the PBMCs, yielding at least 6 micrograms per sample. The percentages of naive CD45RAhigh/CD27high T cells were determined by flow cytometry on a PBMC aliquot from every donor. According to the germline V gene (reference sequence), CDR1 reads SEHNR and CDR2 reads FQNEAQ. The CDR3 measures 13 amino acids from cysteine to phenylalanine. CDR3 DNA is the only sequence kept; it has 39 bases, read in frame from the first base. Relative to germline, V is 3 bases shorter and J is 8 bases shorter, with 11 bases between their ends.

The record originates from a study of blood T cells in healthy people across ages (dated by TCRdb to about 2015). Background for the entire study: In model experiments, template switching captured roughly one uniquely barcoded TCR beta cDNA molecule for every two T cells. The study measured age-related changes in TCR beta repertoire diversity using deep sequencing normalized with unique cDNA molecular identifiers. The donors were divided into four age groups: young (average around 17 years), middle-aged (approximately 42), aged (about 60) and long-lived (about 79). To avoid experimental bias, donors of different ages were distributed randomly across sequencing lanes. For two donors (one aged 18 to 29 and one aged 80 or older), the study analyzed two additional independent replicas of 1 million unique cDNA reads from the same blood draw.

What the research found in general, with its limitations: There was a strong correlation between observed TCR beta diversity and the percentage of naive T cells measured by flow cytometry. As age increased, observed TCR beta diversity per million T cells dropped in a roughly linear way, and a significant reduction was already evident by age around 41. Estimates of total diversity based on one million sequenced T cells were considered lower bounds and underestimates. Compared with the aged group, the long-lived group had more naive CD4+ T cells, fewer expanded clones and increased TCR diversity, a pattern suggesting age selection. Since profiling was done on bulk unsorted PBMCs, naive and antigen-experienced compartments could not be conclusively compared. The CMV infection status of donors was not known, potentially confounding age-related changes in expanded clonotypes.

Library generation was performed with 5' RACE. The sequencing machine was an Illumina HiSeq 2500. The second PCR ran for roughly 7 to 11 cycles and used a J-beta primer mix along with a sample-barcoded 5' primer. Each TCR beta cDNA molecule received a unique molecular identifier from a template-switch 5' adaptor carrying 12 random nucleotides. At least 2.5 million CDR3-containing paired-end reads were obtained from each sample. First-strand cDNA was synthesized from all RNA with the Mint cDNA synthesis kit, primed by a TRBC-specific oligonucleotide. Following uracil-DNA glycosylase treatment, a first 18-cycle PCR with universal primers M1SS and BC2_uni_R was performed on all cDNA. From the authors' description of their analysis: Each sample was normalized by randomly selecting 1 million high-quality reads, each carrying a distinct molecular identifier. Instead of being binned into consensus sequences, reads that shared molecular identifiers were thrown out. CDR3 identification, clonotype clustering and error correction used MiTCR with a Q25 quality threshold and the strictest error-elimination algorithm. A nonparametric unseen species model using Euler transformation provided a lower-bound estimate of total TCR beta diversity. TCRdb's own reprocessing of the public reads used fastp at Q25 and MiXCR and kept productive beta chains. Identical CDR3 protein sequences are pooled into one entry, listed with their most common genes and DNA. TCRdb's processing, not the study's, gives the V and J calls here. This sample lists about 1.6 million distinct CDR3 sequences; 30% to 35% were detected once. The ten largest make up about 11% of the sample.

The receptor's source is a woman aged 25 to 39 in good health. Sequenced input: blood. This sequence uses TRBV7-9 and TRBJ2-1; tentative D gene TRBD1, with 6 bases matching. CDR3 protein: CASSFNREYEQFF. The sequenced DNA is TGTGCCAGCAGCTTTAACAGGGAATATGAGCAGTTCTTC.